These 5 T cell receptor beta chains were sequenced from one sample in a study of blood T cells in healthy people across ages. A J-beta primer mix and a sample-barcoded 5' primer were used in a second PCR of roughly 6 to 11 cycles. TCRdb re-analysed the 5' RACE reads in MiXCR, keeping a single row per CDR3 protein. The repertoire holds 600,000 or so distinct CDR3 sequences, with about 30% as singletons. The specimen sequenced was blood. All receptors come from a woman older than 75 in good health.

To note about this clonotype: Being one base from a much bigger clone, this may be a read error. The chain has TRBV5-5 and TRBJ2-3; the D is unclear. This CDR3 is 14 amino acids long. Germline V lookup: CDR1 SGHKS, CDR2 YYEKEE (reference sequence). Trimming stripped 0 bases from V and 4 bases from J, with 9 bases between. The chain's CDR3 is CASSLGYPADTQYF. The CDR3 coding sequence is TGTGCCAGCAGCTTGGGGTACCCCGCAGATACGCAGTATTTT.

This clonotype has a handful of counts. The genes are TRBV9 and TRBJ1-3; D is ambiguous. CDR3 size: 14 residues. Germline lookup yields CDR1 SGDLS and CDR2 YYNGEE. Trimming cost V 0 bases and J 2 bases, with 6 bases left between them. The CDR3 region has the DNA TGTGCCAGCAGCGTAGGATCCACTGGAAACACCATATATTTT. It specifies CASSVGSTGNTIYF.

The chain joins TRBV30 to TRBJ1-1; D gene unclear. The CDR3 sequence is 12 residues long. Germline V gives CDR1 GTSNPN, CDR2 SVGIG (reference sequence). Trimming took off 4 bases at V and 3 bases at J, with 9 bases between the two ends. The CDR3 reads CAWTPTDTEAFF. DNA of the CDR3: TGTGCCTGGACCCCCACGGACACTGAAGCTTTCTTT. The whole variable domain, filled in from reference TRBV30 and TRBJ1-1, reads SQTIHQWPATLVQPVGSPLSLECTVEGTSNPNLYWYRQAAGRGLQLLFYSVGIGQISSEVPQNLSASRPQDRQFILSSKKLLLSDSGFYLCAWTPTDTEAFFGQGTRLTVV.

A few counts support this clonotype. The J gene is TRBJ1-6, the V gene TRBV3-1; no firm D call. CDR1 is LGHDT, CDR2 YNNKEL, per germline (reference sequence). Trimming cost V 1 base and J 6 bases, with 7 bases left between them. This CDR3 spans 14 amino acids. CDR3 sequence reads: CASSQVMANSPLHF. For the CDR3, the DNA is TGTGCCAGCAGCCAAGTGATGGCTAATTCACCCCTCCACTTT.

This clonotype was counted at least ten times. V and J are TRBV2 and TRBJ2-7; D might be TRBD1 (5 bases). V lost 6 bases, J lost 1 base, and 13 bases lay in between. The germline V gene encodes CDR1 SNHLY and CDR2 FYNNEI. The CDR3 length is 14 residues. The CDR3 DNA reads TGTGCCAGCAGGTTACAGGAGTCATCCTACGAGCAGTACTTC. It yields the protein CASRLQESSYEQYF.